This TCR beta chain was profiled in a study of cytomegalovirus exposure and HLA in healthy donors. Points from the study as a whole: Presence/absence results assume similar sequencing depth per donor, which may not hold.

V shed 2 bases and J shed 3 bases, with 5 bases lying between them. This CDR3 comprises 12 residues. The germline CDR1 and CDR2 sequences are SGHTA and FQGNSA. 13 Jbeta primers and 60 Vbeta primers were used for the PCR. Here immunoSEQ multiplex PCR was the method, and the copy in TCRdb shows in-frame clones only, minus some. The sample consists of about 140,000 clones, roughly 89% of them appearing once. Each donor was healthy, and each was a bone marrow donor. About this clone: Antigen unknown.

The TCR originated in a woman aged 30 to 39 in good health and CMV-seronegative. The chain joins TRBV7-2 to TRBJ2-7; D remains ambiguous. Sample: PBMCs. The CDR3 reads CASSLMRYEQYF. The CDR3 nucleotides are TGTGCCAGCAGCTTAATGCGCTACGAGCAGTACTTC. The variable domain in full, with the rest retrieved from reference TRBV7-2 and TRBJ2-7, is GAGVSQSPSNKVTEKGKDVELRCDPISGHTALYWYRQSLGQGLEFLIYFQGNSAPDKSGLPSDRFSAERTGGSVSTLTIQRTQQEDSAVYLCASSLMRYEQYFGPGTRLTVT.